Here is one T cell receptor beta chain with its context. The antigen remains undetermined. This record comes from a study of T cells in pancreatic ductal adenocarcinoma. The selected patients with pancreatic ductal adenocarcinoma had surgery but no neoadjuvant therapy. Study-wide points: Compared with tumor, blood showed more total productive templates and roughly 8.1-fold more clonotypes.

Assay: immunoSEQ multiplex PCR; the TCRdb copy retains only in-frame clones and omits some. The sample contains about 9,400 clones, roughly 70% of which appear only once. This receptor was taken from a human donor with pancreatic ductal adenocarcinoma. Sequenced material: pancreatic tumor tissue.

DNA for the CDR3: TGCAGCGTTGAAGAGTTCCACGAGCAGTACTTC. It yields the protein CSVEEFHEQYF. The J gene is TRBJ2-7, the V gene TRBV29-1; D unclear. The CDR3 length is 11 residues. CDR1 is SQVTM, CDR2 ANQGSEA, per germline. The V and J ends lost 0 bases and 5 bases respectively, with 5 bases between them.